The 28 T cell receptor beta chains given below trace back to one sample, sequenced in a study of molecular identifiers for immune sequencing clone quantification. TCRdb fed the PCR reads into MiXCR, producing one record per CDR3 protein. The table records about 640,000 distinct CDR3 sequences, 20% of them present only once. Sequences were obtained from naive CD8+ T cells from blood, with Jurkat cell RNA spiked in. Indicated subset: FACS-sorted CD8+CD4-CCR7+CD45RA+ naive T cells. Receptors were obtained from a human donor in good health. Some libraries in this study had Jurkat cell RNA spiked in.

The chain uses TRBV19 and TRBJ1-5; D not resolved. The V gene's germline CDR1 is LNHDA and CDR2 SQIVND (reference sequence). The CDR3 is made up of 11 amino acids. Between the trimmed V and J ends, which lost 3 bases and 9 bases, there was a span of 6 bases. The DNA of the CDR3 is TGTGCCAGTAGTATTGGTGGGCCCCAGCATTTT. Encoded protein: CASSIGGPQHF.

This clonotype was counted a few times. V gene TRBV7-8 combines with J gene TRBJ2-2, with D possibly called TRBD1 or TRBD2 (5 bases each). The CDR3 covers 15 residues. The germline V gene has CDR1 SGHVS and CDR2 FQNEAQ. Trimming took 8 bases from V and 0 from J, leaving 13 bases between them. The CDR3 protein is CASHFRGPNTGELFF. The CDR3 bases are TGTGCCAGCCACTTTAGGGGACCGAACACCGGGGAGCTGTTTTTT. Full variable domain (rest looked up from reference TRBV7-8 and TRBJ2-2): GAGVSQSPRYKVAKRGQDVALRCDPISGHVSLFWYQQALGQGPEFLTYFQNEAQLDKSGLPSDRFFAERPEGSVSTLKIQRTQQEDSAVYLCASHFRGPNTGELFFGEGSRLTVL.

This clonotype appeared many times. The rearrangement joins TRBV7-9 to TRBJ1-1; tentatively, D is TRBD1 (6 bases). Deletions cut 5 bases from V and 1 base from J, with 14 bases between. This CDR3 spans 15 amino acids. Germline V gives CDR1 SEHNR, CDR2 FQNEAQ (reference sequence). CDR3 sequence (DNA): TGTGCCAGCAGCCCACCGACAGGAAAGAACACTGAAGCTTTCTTT. This codes for CASSPPTGKNTEAFF.

The table lists this clonotype with many counts. The V gene is TRBV27, the J gene TRBJ2-3, with 9 bases that match TRBD2. The CDR3 has 15 amino acids. Looked up from germline, CDR1 is MNHEY and CDR2 is SMNVEV (reference sequence). Unmatched junction bases numbered 5, after V lost 2 bases and J lost 5 bases. CDR3 amino acids: CASSLGAGGGDTQYF. The CDR3 DNA is TGTGCCAGCAGTTTAGGAGCGGGGGGCGGAGATACGCAGTATTTT.

Comments on this clonotype: A read error is possible here, since a much larger clone lies one base away. The J gene is TRBJ1-5, the V gene TRBV6-2 or TRBV6-3; 7 nucleotides align to TRBD1. Losses at the gene ends were 5 bases for V and 6 bases for J; bases not matched to a gene: 7. The CDR3 covers 14 residues. Germline V lookup: CDR1 MNHEY, CDR2 SVGEGT. CDR3 in DNA: TGTGCCAGCAGTGGAGGGGGCGCGGGTCAGCCCCAGCATTTT. It codes for CASSGGGAGQPQHF.

This clonotype was counted a few times. The chain is built from TRBV27 and TRBJ2-1, with D possibly being TRBD2 (6 bases). The CDR3 contains 15 residues. Germline V gene sequence: CDR1 MNHEY, CDR2 SMNVEV (reference sequence). Trimming shortened V by 7 bases and J by 0 bases, and 13 bases separated the two germline ends. This CDR3 reads CASKLGGPSYNEQFF. Written as DNA, the CDR3 is TGTGCCAGCAAACTGGGAGGACCCTCCTACAATGAGCAGTTCTTC.

This clonotype was seen ten or more times. The gene calls are TRBV4-2 and TRBJ2-7; the match to TRBD2 covers 8 bases. The germline CDR1 and CDR2 sequences are LGHNA and YNFKEQ. This CDR3 comprises 16 residues. V gave up 5 bases and J gave up 1 base; unmatched junction bases: 10. This CDR3 is CASSTELAAVSYEQYF. The CDR3 region has the DNA TGTGCCAGCAGCACCGAACTAGCGGCCGTATCCTACGAGCAGTACTTC.

The gene calls are TRBV2 and TRBJ2-6; the match to TRBD1 covers 7 bases. Germline CDR1 and CDR2: SNHLY and FYNNEI. There are 19 residues in the CDR3. V lost 6 bases to trimming and J lost 0 bases; unmatched junction nucleotides: 14. Here the CDR3 DNA reads TGTGCCAGCAGGTCCCCGGGACAGAACTACCTCTCTGGGGCCAACGTCCTGACTTTC. Residues: CASRSPGQNYLSGANVLTF.

The chain employs TRBV7-9 and TRBJ1-5; 10 bases match TRBD1. CDR3 length equals 15 residues. Germline V lookup: CDR1 SEHNR, CDR2 FQNEAQ (reference sequence). The J segment lost 5 bases and the V segment lost 4 bases, leaving 5 bases of the junction unmatched. CDR3 loop: CASSYPGTGDQPQHF. The CDR3, as DNA: TGTGCCAGCAGCTATCCCGGGACAGGGGATCAGCCCCAGCATTTT.

The chain links TRBV19 to TRBJ1-5; the D gene is possibly TRBD1 (5 bases). Trimming took off 6 bases at V and 0 bases at J, with 15 bases between the two ends. In germline, CDR1 is LNHDA, CDR2 SQIVND (reference sequence). CDR3 length: 16 amino acids. CDR3 sequence (DNA): TGTGCCAGTAGCAACCCACAGGCAAATAGCAATCAGCCCCAGCATTTT. This sequence encodes CASSNPQANSNQPQHF.

This clonotype occurred a few times. The chain joins TRBV20-1 to TRBJ2-7; the D is unclear. This CDR3 spans 15 amino acids. Germline V gene lookup returns CDR1 DFQATT and CDR2 SNEGSKA (reference sequence). Between the trimmed V and J ends, which lost 0 bases and 1 base, there was a span of 13 bases. CDR3 sequence: CSARDRSITSYEQYF. CDR3 nucleotides: TGCAGTGCTAGAGATCGCAGTATCACTTCCTACGAGCAGTACTTC.

This clonotype was picked up many times. This chain links TRBV20-1 with TRBJ2-7; 9 bases align to TRBD2. J gave up 5 bases and V 0 bases, and 8 bases lay outside the gene matches. CDR1 DFQATT and CDR2 SNEGSKA come from the germline V gene (reference sequence). This CDR3 region has 15 residues. The CDR3 region is CSARDLAGGPHEQYF. The CDR3 DNA sequence: TGCAGTGCTAGAGATTTGGCGGGAGGGCCACACGAGCAGTACTTC.

The chain combines TRBV6-1 with TRBJ2-5; 10 bases match TRBD2. From germline, CDR1 is MNHNS and CDR2 SASEGT. The CDR3 runs 17 residues. J gave up 4 bases and V 2 bases, and 10 bases lay outside the gene matches. This CDR3 reads CASSEWLAGGSRETQYF. The CDR3 nucleotides read TGTGCCAGCAGTGAATGGTTAGCGGGGGGTTCTAGAGAGACCCAGTACTTC.

This clonotype came up a few times. The chain carries TRBV30 and TRBJ1-1; 9 bases align to TRBD1. V was pared by 2 bases and J by 10 bases, with 5 bases of the junction left unmatched. The CDR3 loop spans 12 amino acids. CDR1 and CDR2 from the germline V gene are GTSNPN and SVGIG (reference sequence). This CDR3 is CAWSYGTGRAFF. The CDR3 bases are TGTGCCTGGAGTTACGGGACAGGGCGAGCTTTCTTT.

This clonotype was recorded many times. V usage is TRBV29-1 and J usage is TRBJ1-1; unclear D gene. CDR3 size: 14 residues. Germline V gene sequence: CDR1 SQVTM, CDR2 ANQGSEA. V dropped 2 bases and J dropped 1 base, with 11 bases sitting between them. For the CDR3, the DNA is TGCAGCGTTGAAACGCCCCTGGGGAACACTGAAGCTTTCTTT. It encodes CSVETPLGNTEAFF.

There are many counts of this clonotype. This rearrangement joins TRBV9 to TRBJ1-1; TRBD1 agrees at 8 bases. The CDR3 runs 13 residues. The junction had 6 bases not matched to a gene; V was cut back by 4 bases and J by 7 bases. The germline V gene has CDR1 SGDLS and CDR2 YYNGEE. CDR3: CASSSQGVSEAFF. The CDR3 DNA is TGTGCCAGCAGCTCACAGGGGGTCAGTGAAGCTTTCTTT. The full variable domain, in which reference TRBV9 and TRBJ1-1 provide the parts outside the CDR3, is DSGVTQTPKHLITATGQRVTLRCSPRSGDLSVYWYQQSLDQGLQFLIQYYNGEERAKGNILERFSAQQFPDLHSELNLSSLELGDSALYFCASSSQGVSEAFFGQGTRLTVV.

This clonotype has just a few counts. The CDR3 protein is CSAREGGGVMDQPQHF. The CDR3 region has the DNA TGCAGTGCTAGAGAGGGGGGGGGGGTCATGGATCAGCCCCAGCATTTT. The chain has TRBV20-1 and TRBJ1-5, with D possibly TRBD1 on 5 matching bases. CDR3 length: 16 amino acids. Germline loops: CDR1 DFQATT, CDR2 SNEGSKA (reference sequence). Trimming took off 0 bases at V and 5 bases at J, with 17 bases between the two ends.

This sequence joins TRBV7-9 and TRBJ2-7; TRBD2 aligns across 10 bases. With V trimmed by 5 bases and J by 5 bases, 9 bases remained unmatched. CDR1 and CDR2 from the germline V gene are SEHNR and FQNEAQ (reference sequence). This CDR3 contains 15 residues. The CDR3 is CASSPGTSEQNEQYF. CDR3 nucleotide sequence: TGTGCCAGCAGCCCTGGGACTAGCGAACAAAACGAGCAGTACTTC.

In this sample, this clonotype turned up once. The CDR3 sequence: CVYMGQGSYEQYF. CDR3 DNA sequence: TGCGTCTACATGGGGCAGGGTAGCTACGAGCAGTACTTC. The chain joins TRBV23-1 to TRBJ2-7; D is possibly TRBD1 (5 bases). TRBV23-1 is sorted into the ORF group, with uncertain function. The CDR3 is 13 residues long.

This clonotype was seen at least ten times. The chain has TRBV29-1 and TRBJ2-1, with 8 bases identical to TRBD2. Trimming at V came to 8 bases and at J to 5 bases, leaving 11 bases not matched to a gene. CDR1 SQVTM and CDR2 ANQGSEA come from the germline V gene. The CDR3 spans 14 residues. The chain's CDR3 is CSTGELAVNNEQFF. For the CDR3, the DNA is TGCAGCACGGGTGAACTAGCGGTTAACAATGAGCAGTTCTTC.

This clonotype was found many times. The V gene is TRBV4-1, the J gene TRBJ1-2; 9 nucleotides line up with TRBD1. Germline assignment: CDR1 MGHRA and CDR2 YSYEKL. CDR3 size: 15 residues. V dropped 0 bases and J dropped 5; count of bases not matched to a gene: 4. The CDR3 nucleotides are TGCGCCAGCAGCCAAGATGCGGGACAGGGATATGGCTACACCTTC. Encoded protein: CASSQDAGQGYGYTF.

The table lists this clonotype with many counts. V is TRBV7-9 and J is TRBJ2-7; D gene unclear. Germline values: CDR1 SEHNR, CDR2 FQNEAQ (reference sequence). Deletions cut 1 base from V and 0 bases from J, with 16 bases between. The length of the CDR3 is 17 residues. DNA for the CDR3: TGTGCCAGCAGCTTAGATTATGGGCAGACAAGCTCCTACGAGCAGTACTTC. It is translated as CASSLDYGQTSSYEQYF. Together with reference TRBV7-9 and TRBJ2-7, the CDR3 gives the full variable domain: DTGVSQNPRHKITKRGQNVTFRCDPISEHNRLYWYRQTLGQGPEFLTYFQNEAQLEKSRLLSDRFSAERPKGSFSTLEIQRTEQGDSAMYLCASSLDYGQTSSYEQYFGPGTRLTVT.

This clonotype occurred once. The chain uses TRBV29-1 and TRBJ2-7; maybe TRBD1 (6 bases). Per germline, CDR1 SQVTM and CDR2 ANQGSEA. This CDR3 spans 13 amino acids. The ends were cut back, 4 bases at V and 5 bases at J, with 15 bases in the middle. CDR3 in amino acids: CSVVGQGSHEQYF. The CDR3 coding sequence is TGCAGCGTTGTGGGACAAGGAAGCCACGAGCAGTACTTC.

The chain carries TRBV5-1 and TRBJ2-7; no firm D call. Germline V gene sequence: CDR1 SGHRS, CDR2 YFSETQ. There are 13 residues in the CDR3. V was cut by 0 bases and J by 2 bases, with 6 bases left in between. The CDR3 region has the DNA TGCGCCAGCAGCTTGGATGTGACCTACGAGCAGTACTTC. It specifies CASSLDVTYEQYF.

This clonotype was found many times. The chain uses TRBV20-1 and TRBJ1-1, with D perhaps matching TRBD1 (5 bases). Germline CDR1 DFQATT, CDR2 SNEGSKA (reference sequence). This CDR3 spans 15 amino acids. With 5 bases removed from V and 0 bases from J, the gap between germline ends came to 16 bases. CDR3 sequence: CSAGAYGTMNTEAFF. CDR3 nucleotides: TGCAGTGCTGGGGCTTATGGGACCATGAACACTGAAGCTTTCTTT.

This clonotype has just a few counts. The junction shows a germline mismatch at one end, possibly a read error. V and J are TRBV12-3 or TRBV12-4 and TRBJ2-1; 8 positions agree with TRBD2. This CDR3 is built from 15 residues. The CDR3: CASSPPGTGGNEQVF. DNA of the CDR3: TGTGCCAGCAGTCCCCCGGGGACGGGGGGGAATGAGCAGGTCTTC.

This clonotype has a count of ten or more. This chain joins TRBV20-1 and TRBJ1-6; possible D gene TRBD1, 6 bases. V lost 3 bases and J lost 7, with 16 bases in between. CDR3 length: 15 amino acids. Germline V gives CDR1 DFQATT, CDR2 SNEGSKA (reference sequence). The CDR3 nucleotides are TGCAGTGCTAGTGGGCCGGGGGCAGGGAATTCACCCCTCCACTTT. The encoded protein is CSASGPGAGNSPLHF.

This clonotype has at least ten counts. This chain links TRBV7-6 with TRBJ2-5, with unresolved D. The CDR3 loop spans 12 amino acids. Germline CDR1 reads SGHVS; CDR2 reads FNYEAQ. The V end was cut by 4 bases, the J end by 2 bases, with 5 bases between. Here the CDR3 DNA reads TGTGCCAGCAGCTCCCCGCAAGAGACCCAGTACTTC. It specifies CASSSPQETQYF.